Described below is a single TCR beta chain sequence and its context. Clones were read by immunoSEQ multiplex PCR, and TCRdb kept only the in-frame ones, dropping some. Of 60,000 to 80,000 clones in the sample, about nine tenths were seen once. The source of the sample is a study of OX40 agonist ivuxolimab in advanced cancers. The V gene's germline CDR1 is SGHTA and CDR2 FQGNSA. The CDR3 has 13 amino acids. The germline V and J ends were trimmed by 2 bases and 6 bases, with 8 bases remaining between them. V is TRBV7-2 and J is TRBJ2-1, with D possibly matching TRBD1 (5 bases). The TCR sequence derives from an adult with an advanced solid tumor such as melanoma, head and neck, liver or kidney cancer. The sample in question was CD4+ or CD8+ T cells sorted from blood, obtained in a trial of the OX40 agonist ivuxolimab. The CDR3 loop is CASSLQGVNEQFF. In nucleotides, the CDR3 is TGTGCCAGCAGCTTACAAGGGGTCAATGAGCAGTTCTTC.